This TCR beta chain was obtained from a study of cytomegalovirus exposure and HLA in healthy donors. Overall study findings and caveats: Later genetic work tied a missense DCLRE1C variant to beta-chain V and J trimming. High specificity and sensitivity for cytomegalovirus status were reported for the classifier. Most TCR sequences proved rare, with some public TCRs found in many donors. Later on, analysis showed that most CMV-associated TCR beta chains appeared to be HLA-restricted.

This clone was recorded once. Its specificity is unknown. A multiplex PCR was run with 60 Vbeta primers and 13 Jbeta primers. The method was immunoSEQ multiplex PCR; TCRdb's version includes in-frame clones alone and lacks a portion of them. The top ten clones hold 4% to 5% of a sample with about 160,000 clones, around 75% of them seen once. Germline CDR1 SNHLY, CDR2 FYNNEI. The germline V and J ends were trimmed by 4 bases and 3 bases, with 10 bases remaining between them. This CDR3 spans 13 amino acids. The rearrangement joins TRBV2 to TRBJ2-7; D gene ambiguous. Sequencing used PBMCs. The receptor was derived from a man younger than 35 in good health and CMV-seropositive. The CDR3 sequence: CASSAMESYEQYV. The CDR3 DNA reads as TGTGCCAGCAGTGCCATGGAGAGCTACGAGCAGTACGTC.